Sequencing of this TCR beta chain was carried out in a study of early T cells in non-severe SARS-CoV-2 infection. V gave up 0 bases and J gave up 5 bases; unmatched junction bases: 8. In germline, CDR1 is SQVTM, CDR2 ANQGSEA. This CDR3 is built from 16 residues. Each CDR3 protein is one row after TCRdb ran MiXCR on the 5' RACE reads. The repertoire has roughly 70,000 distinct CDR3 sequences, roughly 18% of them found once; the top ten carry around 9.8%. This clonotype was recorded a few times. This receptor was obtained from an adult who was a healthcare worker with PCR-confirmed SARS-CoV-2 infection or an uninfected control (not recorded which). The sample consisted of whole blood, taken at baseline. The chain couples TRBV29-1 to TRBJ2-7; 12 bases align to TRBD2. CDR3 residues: CSVEDRASGRVNEQYF. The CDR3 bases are TGCAGCGTTGAAGATCGGGCTAGCGGGAGGGTAAACGAGCAGTACTTC.